Each of the 4 T cell receptor beta chains below was sequenced from the same sample in a study of blood T cell repertoires in COVID-19. Profiled with immunoSEQ multiplex PCR; TCRdb holds only in-frame clones, not every one. In the table there are 300,000 to 350,000 clones, 65% to 90% of which are singletons. The material sequenced was PBMCs or T cells enriched from blood (not recorded which). Source of these receptors: a woman aged 40 to 50 with acute COVID-19.

This chain links TRBV6-2 or TRBV6-3 with TRBJ2-2; perhaps TRBD1 as D (7 bases). Per germline, CDR1 MNHEY and CDR2 SVGEGT. CDR3 length equals 21 residues. Trimming took 2 bases from V and 2 from J, leaving 27 bases between them. The CDR3 loop reads CASSYDLHPPDREENTGELFF. The CDR3 DNA sequence: TGTGCCAGCAGTTACGACCTACACCCCCCTGACAGGGAGGAAAACACCGGGGAGCTGTTTTTT.

V gene TRBV2 combines with J gene TRBJ1-5; TRBD1 matches at 12 bases. This CDR3 has 15 residues. V was pared by 6 bases and J by 4 bases, with 4 bases of the junction left unmatched. CDR1 and CDR2 (germline): SNHLY, FYNNEI. CDR3 in amino acids: CASRGTGGWNQPQHF. The CDR3 DNA reads TGTGCCAGCAGAGGGACAGGGGGCTGGAATCAGCCCCAGCATTTT.

The V gene is TRBV7-8, the J gene TRBJ1-4, with TRBD1 as a possible D gene (6 bases). Trimming removed 3 bases from V and 4 bases from J, with 18 bases in between. CDR1 SGHVS and CDR2 FQNEAQ come from the germline V gene. The CDR3 is made up of 17 amino acids. CDR3 sequence reads: CASSLTGRRRDNEKLFF. For the CDR3, the DNA is TGTGCCAGCAGCTTGACAGGAAGAAGAAGGGATAATGAAAAACTGTTTTTT.

The genes are TRBV7-2 and TRBJ1-5, with D maybe TRBD1 (6 bases). CDR1 and CDR2 (germline): SGHTA, FQGNSA. The CDR3 sequence is 15 residues long. Trimming shortened V by 5 bases and J by 2 bases, and 13 bases separated the two germline ends. The CDR3 spells CASSLGQTGNQPQHF. In DNA form, the CDR3 reads TGTGCCAGCAGCCTCGGACAGACGGGCAATCAGCCCCAGCATTTT.